This T cell receptor (beta chain) was identified in a study of cytomegalovirus exposure and HLA in healthy donors. In the PCR, 60 Vbeta and 13 Jbeta primers were used. Here immunoSEQ multiplex PCR was the method, and the copy in TCRdb shows in-frame clones only, minus some. This sample has approximately 120,000 clones; over 60% occur once, and the top ten carry more than 10%. Germline V lookup: CDR1 MNHNY, CDR2 SVGAGI (reference sequence). The germline V and J ends were trimmed by 2 bases and 7 bases, with 18 bases remaining between them. The CDR3 spans 16 residues. A remark on this clone: Its matching antigen is unknown.

Study outcomes and limitations: Among immune exposure information, only CMV serostatus was available. Most sequenced TCRs were rare (though some public TCRs occurred in many donors). The authors later found most CMV-associated TCR beta chains appeared HLA-restricted.

The gene calls are TRBV6-6 and TRBJ2-1; a weak D match, TRBD1 (5 bases). The sequenced material came from PBMCs. The TCR comes from a woman aged 40-49 years in good health and CMV-seropositive. The CDR3 is CASSYGSLGAQNEQFF. The CDR3, as DNA: TGTGCCAGCAGTTACGGGTCGTTAGGGGCGCAGAATGAGCAGTTCTTC.